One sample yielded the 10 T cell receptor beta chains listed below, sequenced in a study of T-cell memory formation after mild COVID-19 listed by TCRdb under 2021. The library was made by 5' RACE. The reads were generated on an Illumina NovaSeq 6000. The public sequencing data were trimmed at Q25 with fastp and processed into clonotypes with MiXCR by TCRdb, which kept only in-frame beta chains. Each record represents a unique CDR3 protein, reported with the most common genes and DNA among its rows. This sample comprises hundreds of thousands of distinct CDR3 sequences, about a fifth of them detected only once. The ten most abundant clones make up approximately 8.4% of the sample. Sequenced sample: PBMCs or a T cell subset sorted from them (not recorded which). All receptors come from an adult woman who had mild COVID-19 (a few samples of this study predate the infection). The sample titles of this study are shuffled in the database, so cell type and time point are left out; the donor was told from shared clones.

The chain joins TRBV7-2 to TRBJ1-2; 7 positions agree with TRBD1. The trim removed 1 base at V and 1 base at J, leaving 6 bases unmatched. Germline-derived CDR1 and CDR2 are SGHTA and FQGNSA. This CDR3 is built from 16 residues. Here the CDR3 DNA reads TGTGCCAGCAGCTTAGGGCCGGGACAGAATAACTATGGCTACACCTTC. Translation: CASSLGPGQNNYGYTF.

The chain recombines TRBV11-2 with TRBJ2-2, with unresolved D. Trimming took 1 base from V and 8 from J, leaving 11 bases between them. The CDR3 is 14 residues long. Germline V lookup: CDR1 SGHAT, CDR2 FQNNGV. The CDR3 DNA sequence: TGTGCCAGCAGCTTAGCCTCACCGAGGGGGGAGCTGTTTTTT. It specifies CASSLASPRGELFF.

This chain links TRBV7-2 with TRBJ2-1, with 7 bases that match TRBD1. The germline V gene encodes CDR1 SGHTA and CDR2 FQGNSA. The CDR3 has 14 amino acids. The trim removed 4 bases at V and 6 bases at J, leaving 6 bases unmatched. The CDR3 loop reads CASSSGTVLNEQFF. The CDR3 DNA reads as TGTGCCAGCAGCTCCGGGACAGTTCTCAATGAGCAGTTCTTC.

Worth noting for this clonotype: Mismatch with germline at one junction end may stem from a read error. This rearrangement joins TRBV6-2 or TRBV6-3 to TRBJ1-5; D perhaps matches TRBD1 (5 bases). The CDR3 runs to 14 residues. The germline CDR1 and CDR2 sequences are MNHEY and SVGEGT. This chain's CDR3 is CAISWGGSNQPQHF. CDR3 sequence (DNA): TGTGCCATCAGTTGGGGGGGTAGCAATCAGCCCCAGCATTTT.

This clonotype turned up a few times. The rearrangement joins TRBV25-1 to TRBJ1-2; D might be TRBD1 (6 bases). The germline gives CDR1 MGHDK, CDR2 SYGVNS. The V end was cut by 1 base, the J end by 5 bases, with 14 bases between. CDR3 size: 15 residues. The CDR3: CASSEFGGPLYGYTF. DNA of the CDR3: TGTGCCAGCAGTGAATTCGGGGGCCCTCTGTATGGCTACACCTTC.

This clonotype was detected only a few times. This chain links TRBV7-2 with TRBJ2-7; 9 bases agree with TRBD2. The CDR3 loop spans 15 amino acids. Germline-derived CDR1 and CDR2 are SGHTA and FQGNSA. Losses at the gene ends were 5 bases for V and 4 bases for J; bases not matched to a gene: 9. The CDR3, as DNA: TGTGCCAGCAGCCCCTGGGTAGCGGGAGAGTACGAGCAGTACTTC. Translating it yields CASSPWVAGEYEQYF.

The CDR3 here is CSATRAREQYF. In DNA, the CDR3 is TGCAGTGCTACAAGGGCGCGGGAGCAGTACTTC. V gene TRBV20-1 combines with J gene TRBJ2-7; D not resolved. V was cut by 4 bases and J by 7 bases, with 11 bases left in between. This CDR3 comprises 11 residues. Germline CDR1 is DFQATT and CDR2 is SNEGSKA (reference sequence).

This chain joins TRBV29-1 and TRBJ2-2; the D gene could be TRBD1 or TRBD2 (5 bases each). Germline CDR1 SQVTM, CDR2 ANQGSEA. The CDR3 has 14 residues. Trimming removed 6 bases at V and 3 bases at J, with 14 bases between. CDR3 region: CSVGSGTDTGELFF. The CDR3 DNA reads TGCAGCGTCGGGTCCGGGACGGACACCGGGGAGCTGTTTTTT.

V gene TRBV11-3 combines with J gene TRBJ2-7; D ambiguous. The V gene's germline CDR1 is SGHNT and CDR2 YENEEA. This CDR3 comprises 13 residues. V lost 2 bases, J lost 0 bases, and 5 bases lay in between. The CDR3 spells CASSLYNSYEQYF. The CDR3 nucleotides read TGTGCCAGCAGCTTATACAACTCCTACGAGCAGTACTTC.

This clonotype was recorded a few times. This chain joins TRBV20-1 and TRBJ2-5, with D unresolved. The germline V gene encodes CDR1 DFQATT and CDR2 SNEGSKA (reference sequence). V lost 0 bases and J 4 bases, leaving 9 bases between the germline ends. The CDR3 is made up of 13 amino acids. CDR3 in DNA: TGCAGTGCTAGAGACAGAGCTCCAGAGACCCAGTACTTC. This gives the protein CSARDRAPETQYF.